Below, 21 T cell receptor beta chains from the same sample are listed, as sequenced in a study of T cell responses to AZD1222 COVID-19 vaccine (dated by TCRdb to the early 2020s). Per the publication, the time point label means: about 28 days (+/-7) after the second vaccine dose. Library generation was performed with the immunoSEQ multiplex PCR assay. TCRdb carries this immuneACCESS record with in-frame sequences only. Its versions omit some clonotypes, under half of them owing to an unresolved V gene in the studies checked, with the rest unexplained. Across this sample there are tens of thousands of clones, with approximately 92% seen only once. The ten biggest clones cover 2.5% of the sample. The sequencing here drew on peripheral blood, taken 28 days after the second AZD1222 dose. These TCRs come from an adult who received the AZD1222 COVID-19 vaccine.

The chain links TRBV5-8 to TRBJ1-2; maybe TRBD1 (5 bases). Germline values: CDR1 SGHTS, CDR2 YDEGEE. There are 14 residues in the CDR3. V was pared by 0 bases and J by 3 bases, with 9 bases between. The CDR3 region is CASSLAEGDYGYTF. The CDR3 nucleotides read TGTGCCAGCAGCTTGGCCGAAGGGGACTATGGCTACACCTTC.

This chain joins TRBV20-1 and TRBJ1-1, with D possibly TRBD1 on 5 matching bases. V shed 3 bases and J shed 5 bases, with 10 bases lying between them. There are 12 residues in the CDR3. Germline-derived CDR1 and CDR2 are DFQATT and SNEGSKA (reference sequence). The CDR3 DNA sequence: TGCAGTGCTAGTCCCGGGACTACTGAAGCTTTCTTT. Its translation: CSASPGTTEAFF.

CDR3: CASTSGGGYTF. The CDR3 DNA sequence: TGTGCCAGCACCTCTGGGGGTGGCTACACCTTC. This chain connects TRBV7-9 to TRBJ1-2; D possibly corresponds to TRBD1 (5 bases). CDR1 and CDR2 from the germline V gene are SEHNR and FQNEAQ (reference sequence). The CDR3 runs to 11 residues. With 7 bases removed from V and 7 bases from J, the gap between germline ends came to 10 bases.

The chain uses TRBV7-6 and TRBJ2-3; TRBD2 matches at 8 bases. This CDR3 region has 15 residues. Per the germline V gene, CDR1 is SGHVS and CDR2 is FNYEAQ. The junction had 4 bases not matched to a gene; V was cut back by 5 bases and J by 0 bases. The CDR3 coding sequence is TGTGCCAGCAGCAGACGACTAGCGAGCACAGATACGCAGTATTTT. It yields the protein CASSRRLASTDTQYF. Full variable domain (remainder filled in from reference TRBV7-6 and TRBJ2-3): GAGVSQSPRYKVTKRGQDVALRCDPISGHVSLYWYRQALGQGPEFLTYFNYEAQQDKSGLPNDRFSAERPEGSISTLTIQRTEQRDSAMYRCASSRRLASTDTQYFGPGTRLTVL.

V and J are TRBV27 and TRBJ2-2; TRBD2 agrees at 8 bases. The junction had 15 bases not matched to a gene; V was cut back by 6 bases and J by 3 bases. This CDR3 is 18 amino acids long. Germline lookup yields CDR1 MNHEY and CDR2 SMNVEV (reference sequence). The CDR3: CASRRTRRGGGYTGELFF. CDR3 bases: TGTGCCAGCAGACGTACCCGCCGGGGGGGTGGATACACCGGGGAGCTGTTTTTT.

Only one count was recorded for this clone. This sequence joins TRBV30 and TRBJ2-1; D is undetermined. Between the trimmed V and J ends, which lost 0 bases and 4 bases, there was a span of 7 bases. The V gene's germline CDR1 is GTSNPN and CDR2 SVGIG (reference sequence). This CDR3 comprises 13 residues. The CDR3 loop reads CAWSVGRYNEQFF. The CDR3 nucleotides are TGTGCCTGGAGTGTGGGCAGGTACAATGAGCAGTTCTTC.

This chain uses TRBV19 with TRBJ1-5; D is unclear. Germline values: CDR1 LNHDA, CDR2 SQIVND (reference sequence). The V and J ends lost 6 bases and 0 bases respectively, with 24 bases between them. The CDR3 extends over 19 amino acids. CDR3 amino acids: CASRFAGVLQWGSNQPQHF. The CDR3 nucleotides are TGTGCCAGTAGGTTTGCAGGAGTTCTCCAATGGGGTAGCAATCAGCCCCAGCATTTT. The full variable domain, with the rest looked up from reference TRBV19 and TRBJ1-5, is DGGITQSPKYLFRKEGQNVTLSCEQNLNHDAMYWYRQDPGQGLRLIYYSQIVNDFQKGDIAEGYSVSREKKESFPLTVTSAQKNPTAFYLCASRFAGVLQWGSNQPQHFGDGTRLSIL.

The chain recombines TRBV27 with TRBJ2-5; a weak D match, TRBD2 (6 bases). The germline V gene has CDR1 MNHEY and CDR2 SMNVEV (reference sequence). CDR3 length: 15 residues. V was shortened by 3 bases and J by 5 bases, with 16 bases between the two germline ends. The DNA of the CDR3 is TGTGCCAGCAGTTTTATTGACGGGAGAGAGGAGACCCAGTACTTC. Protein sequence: CASSFIDGREETQYF.

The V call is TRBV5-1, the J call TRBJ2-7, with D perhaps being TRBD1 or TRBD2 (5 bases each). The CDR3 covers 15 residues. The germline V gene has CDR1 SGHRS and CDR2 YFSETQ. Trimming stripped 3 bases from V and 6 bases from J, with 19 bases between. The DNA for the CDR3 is TGCGCCAGCAGCTCGGCCGGGGCTGTCTATGGCGAGCAGTACTTC. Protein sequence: CASSSAGAVYGEQYF.

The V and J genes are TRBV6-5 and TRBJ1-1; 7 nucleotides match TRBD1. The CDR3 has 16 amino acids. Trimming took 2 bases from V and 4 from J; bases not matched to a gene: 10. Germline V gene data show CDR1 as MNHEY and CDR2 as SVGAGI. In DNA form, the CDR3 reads TGTGCCAGCAGTTACGGGTTAAGGGGGCGCGGCACTGAAGCTTTCTTT. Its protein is CASSYGLRGRGTEAFF.

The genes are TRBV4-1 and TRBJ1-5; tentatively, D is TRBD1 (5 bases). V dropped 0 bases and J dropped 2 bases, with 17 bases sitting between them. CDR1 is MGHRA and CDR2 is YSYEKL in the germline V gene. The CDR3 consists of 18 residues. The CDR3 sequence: CASSQDLLRRGGNQPQHF. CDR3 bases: TGCGCCAGCAGCCAAGATTTGCTGAGGAGGGGAGGCAATCAGCCCCAGCATTTT.

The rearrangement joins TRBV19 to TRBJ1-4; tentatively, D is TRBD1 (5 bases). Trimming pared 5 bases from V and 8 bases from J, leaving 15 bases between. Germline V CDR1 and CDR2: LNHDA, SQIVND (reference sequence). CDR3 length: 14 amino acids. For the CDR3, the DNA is TGTGCCAGTAGTTATGTGGGGGATAGGGAAAAACTGTTTTTT. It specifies CASSYVGDREKLFF.

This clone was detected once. The chain's CDR3 is CASSQELAGYGEQFF. DNA of the CDR3: TGTGCCAGCAGCCAGGAACTAGCAGGATATGGTGAGCAGTTCTTC. The chain recombines TRBV3-1 (or the pseudogene TRBV3-2) with TRBJ2-1; possible D gene TRBD2, 6 bases. Germline V CDR1 and CDR2: LGHDT, YNNKEL (reference sequence). Trimming took off 3 bases at V and 9 bases at J, with 18 bases between the two ends. The CDR3 loop spans 15 amino acids.

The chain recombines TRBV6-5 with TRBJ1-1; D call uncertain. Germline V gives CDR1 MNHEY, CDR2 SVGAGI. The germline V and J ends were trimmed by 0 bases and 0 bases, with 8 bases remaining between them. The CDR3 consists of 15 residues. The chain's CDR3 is CASSYSPGVNTEAFF. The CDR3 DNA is TGTGCCAGCAGTTACTCGCCCGGGGTGAACACTGAAGCTTTCTTT.

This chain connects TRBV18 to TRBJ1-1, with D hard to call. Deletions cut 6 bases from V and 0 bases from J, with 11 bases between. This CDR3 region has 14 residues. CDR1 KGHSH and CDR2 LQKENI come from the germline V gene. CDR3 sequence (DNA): TGTGCCAGCTCCCTGGACCCTTTGAACACTGAAGCTTTCTTT. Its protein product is CASSLDPLNTEAFF.

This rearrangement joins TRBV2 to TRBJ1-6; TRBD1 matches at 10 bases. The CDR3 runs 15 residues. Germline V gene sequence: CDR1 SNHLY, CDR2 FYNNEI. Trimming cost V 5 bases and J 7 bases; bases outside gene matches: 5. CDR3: CASSSRTGGNSPLHF. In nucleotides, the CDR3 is TGTGCCAGCAGTTCCCGGACAGGGGGGAATTCACCCCTCCACTTT.

The CDR3 reads CASSPEDRGSYNEQFF. CDR3 sequence (DNA): TGTGCCAGCAGCCCGGAAGACAGGGGATCCTACAATGAGCAGTTCTTC. The genes are TRBV7-9 and TRBJ2-1; 8 bases are shared with TRBD1. J lost 1 base, V lost 5 bases, and 7 bases had no gene match. The germline gives CDR1 SEHNR, CDR2 FQNEAQ (reference sequence). The CDR3 is made up of 16 amino acids.

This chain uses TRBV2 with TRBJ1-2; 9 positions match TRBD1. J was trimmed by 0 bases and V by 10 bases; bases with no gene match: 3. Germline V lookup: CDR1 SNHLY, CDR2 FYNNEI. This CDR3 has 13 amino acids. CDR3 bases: TGTGCCACGAGACAGGGGGCTAACTATGGCTACACCTTC. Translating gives CATRQGANYGYTF.

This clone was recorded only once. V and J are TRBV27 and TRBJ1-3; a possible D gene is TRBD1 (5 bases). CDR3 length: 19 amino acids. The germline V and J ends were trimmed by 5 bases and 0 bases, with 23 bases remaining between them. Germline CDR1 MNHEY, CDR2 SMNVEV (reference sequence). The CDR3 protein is CASSRSGTHLFPSGNTIYF. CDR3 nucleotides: TGTGCCAGCAGTCGATCCGGGACGCATCTCTTTCCCTCTGGAAACACCATATATTTT.

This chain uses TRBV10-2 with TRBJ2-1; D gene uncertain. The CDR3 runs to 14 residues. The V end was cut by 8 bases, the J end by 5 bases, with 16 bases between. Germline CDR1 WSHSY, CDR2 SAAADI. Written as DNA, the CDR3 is TGCGCCAGCTCTGGTAGGTACGGAGACAATGAGCAGTTCTTC. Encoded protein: CASSGRYGDNEQFF.

CDR3 protein: CASGLVRWGQGAEGYTF. The CDR3 region has the DNA TGTGCTAGTGGTTTGGTTCGGTGGGGACAGGGGGCTGAGGGCTACACCTTC. The chain uses TRBV12-5 and TRBJ1-2, with 12 bases matching TRBD1. CDR3 length: 17 amino acids. CDR1 and CDR2 (germline): LGHNT, FRNRAP. With 0 bases clipped from V and 8 bases from J, the junction kept 10 bases outside the gene matches.